Listed below are T cell receptor beta chains from one sample, sequenced in a study of pediatric ulcerative colitis. TCRdb's table, derived via immunoSEQ multiplex PCR, lists solely in-frame clones and lacks some. The sample consists of tens of thousands of clones, 81% of them appearing once. The sample taken for sequencing was gut tissue. The receptors shown here come from a boy younger than 18 with mild ulcerative colitis. Each CDR3 is given with its conserved first and last residue. D genes are given only for firm matches. The listing skips clone size in some rows; elsewhere it reads once, few, many or a size class.

d_call	v_call	clone_size	j_call	cdr3_nt	cdr3_aa
-	TRBV6-6	-	TRBJ2-1	TGTGCCAGCAGGCGACCTTCACGGTATGAGCAGTTCTTC	CASRRPSRYEQFF
TRBD1	TRBV5-1	-	TRBJ2-2	TGCGCCAGTAGACAGGGGGCGCCCACCGGGGAGCTGTTTTTT	CASRQGAPTGELFF
-	TRBV5-1	-	TRBJ2-7	TGCGCCAGCAGCTTGTATCACAGGTATTTCTACGAGCAGTACTTC	CASSLYHRYFYEQYF
TRBD2	TRBV4-2	-	TRBJ2-1	TGTGCCAGCAGCCTCGTTAGCGGGGGCTCCTACAATGAGCAGTTCTTC	CASSLVSGGSYNEQFF
TRBD1	TRBV7-9	few	TRBJ1-4	TGTGCCAGCAGCTCTACGTGGGACAGCAGGGAAAAACTGTTTTTT	CASSSTWDSREKLFF
-	TRBV10-3	-	TRBJ2-1	TGTGCCATCAGGGGGACGGGCTACAATGAGCAGTTCTTC	CAIRGTGYNEQFF
-	TRBV5-1	-	TRBJ1-2	TGCGCCAGCAGCTTGGCCGGGCAGGGGCGAGGGGACTATGGCTACACCTTC	CASSLAGQGRGDYGYTF
-	TRBV7-6	medium-sized	TRBJ1-6	TGTGCCAGCAGCTTAGACCTGAACTATAATTCACCCCTCCACTTT	CASSLDLNYNSPLHF
-	TRBV7-8	few	TRBJ1-4	TGTGCCAGCAGCGCGGACAGAGCAACTAATGAAAAACTGTTTTTT	CASSADRATNEKLFF
-	TRBV15	-	TRBJ1-4	TGTGCCACCAGCCCAGACCTGGGGACAACTAATGAAAAACTGTTTTTT	CATSPDLGTTNEKLFF
-	TRBV6-4	-	TRBJ2-1	TGTGCCAGCAGTGAGGACTCCTACAATGAGCAGTTCTTC	CASSEDSYNEQFF
-	TRBV27	-	TRBJ2-3	TGTGCCAGCAGTTCTAGACAAGGCACAGATACGCAGTATTTT	CASSSRQGTDTQYF
-	TRBV27	-	TRBJ2-7	TGTGCCAGCAGTTATGCGACCGGCGGCTCCTACGAGCAGTACTTC	CASSYATGGSYEQYF
-	TRBV5-1	once	TRBJ1-1	TGCGCCAGCAGCTTGGAACAGGGCACTGAAGCTTTCTTT	CASSLEQGTEAFF
-	TRBV11-2	-	TRBJ1-2	TGTGCCAGCAGCTTAGCCCGGGACTCCACTAACTATGGCTACACCTTC	CASSLARDSTNYGYTF
TRBD1	TRBV6-1	-	TRBJ1-1	TGTGCCAGCAGAACAGGGGAGTGGGACACTGAAGCTTTCTTT	CASRTGEWDTEAFF